The rows below give T cell receptor beta chains drawn from one sample of a study of early T cells in non-severe SARS-CoV-2 infection. TCRdb re-derived calls from the 5' RACE reads in MiXCR, one entry per CDR3 protein. The sample lists around 81,000 distinct CDR3 sequences, more than 13% occurring once. The specimen sequenced was whole blood. Every receptor here comes from an adult who was a healthcare worker with PCR-confirmed SARS-CoV-2 infection or an uninfected control (not recorded which). The CDR3 runs from the conserved cysteine through the conserved F or W. The D gene is left open where the match is weak. Not every row has a clone size; where given, it reads once, few, many or a size class.

d_gene: NA; abundance: few; v_gene: TRBV7-3; j_gene: TRBJ2-1; CDR3aa: CASSKGVHNEQFF; CDR3nt: TGTGCCAGCAGCAAGGGAGTCCACAATGAGCAGTTCTTC
d_gene: NA; abundance: NA; v_gene: TRBV25-1; j_gene: TRBJ1-4; CDR3aa: CASSVPRGLNEKLFF; CDR3nt: TGTGCCAGCAGTGTTCCCCGGGGGCTAAATGAAAAACTGTTTTTT
d_gene: NA; abundance: few; v_gene: TRBV30; j_gene: TRBJ1-3; CDR3aa: CALDLGAGTIYF; CDR3nt: TGTGCCTTGGATTTGGGGGCTGGCACCATATATTTT
d_gene: TRBD1; abundance: few; v_gene: TRBV6-2/TRBV6-3; j_gene: TRBJ1-1; CDR3aa: CASSYGGRGQLNTEAFF; CDR3nt: TGTGCCAGCAGTTATGGGGGCAGGGGGCAGTTGAACACTGAAGCTTTCTTT
d_gene: NA; abundance: NA; v_gene: TRBV6-2/TRBV6-3; j_gene: TRBJ2-7; CDR3aa: CASSYDDRYEQYF; CDR3nt: TGTGCCAGCAGTTACGACGACCGCTACGAGCAGTACTTC
d_gene: TRBD1; abundance: few; v_gene: TRBV11-2; j_gene: TRBJ2-5; CDR3aa: CASTMDRAIQETQYF; CDR3nt: TGTGCCAGCACTATGGACAGGGCGATTCAAGAGACCCAGTACTTC
d_gene: NA; abundance: NA; v_gene: TRBV6-1; j_gene: TRBJ1-5; CDR3aa: CASSEYRGNQPQHF; CDR3nt: TGTGCCAGCAGTGAATACAGGGGCAATCAGCCCCAGCATTTT
d_gene: NA; abundance: many; v_gene: TRBV4-1; j_gene: TRBJ1-1; CDR3aa: CASSLLSRHTNTEAFF; CDR3nt: TGCGCCAGCAGCCTCCTCAGTAGACATACGAACACTGAAGCTTTCTTT
d_gene: NA; abundance: few; v_gene: TRBV2; j_gene: TRBJ2-1; CDR3aa: CASSDVMIDEQFF; CDR3nt: TGTGCCAGCAGTGATGTAATGATCGATGAGCAGTTCTTC
d_gene: NA; abundance: NA; v_gene: TRBV7-9; j_gene: TRBJ2-5; CDR3aa: CASSLGLELQETQYF; CDR3nt: TGTGCCAGCAGCTTAGGGTTGGAGCTCCAAGAGACCCAGTACTTC
d_gene: NA; abundance: few; v_gene: TRBV4-1; j_gene: TRBJ1-1; CDR3aa: CASSQEVAKNTEAFF; CDR3nt: TGCGCCAGCAGCCAAGAGGTAGCTAAGAACACTGAAGCTTTCTTT
d_gene: TRBD1; abundance: NA; v_gene: TRBV5-5; j_gene: TRBJ1-1; CDR3aa: CASSEAYRGPKMNTEAFF; CDR3nt: TGTGCCAGCAGCGAGGCTTACAGGGGACCAAAGATGAACACTGAAGCTTTCTTT
d_gene: TRBD1; abundance: many; v_gene: TRBV7-9; j_gene: TRBJ1-2; CDR3aa: CASSLDRKGYTF; CDR3nt: TGTGCCAGCAGCTTGGACAGGAAGGGCTACACCTTC
d_gene: NA; abundance: NA; v_gene: TRBV12-3/TRBV12-4; j_gene: TRBJ2-4; CDR3aa: CASTAGAKNIQYF; CDR3nt: TGTGCGAGCACCGCGGGAGCCAAAAACATTCAGTACTTC
d_gene: NA; abundance: NA; v_gene: TRBV19; j_gene: TRBJ1-2; CDR3aa: CASSTTDRAYGYTF; CDR3nt: TGTGCCAGTAGTACAACGGACAGAGCCTATGGCTACACCTTC
d_gene: NA; abundance: many; v_gene: TRBV29-1; j_gene: TRBJ2-5; CDR3aa: CSVGGLRETQYF; CDR3nt: TGCAGCGTTGGTGGGCTCCGGGAGACCCAGTACTTC
d_gene: NA; abundance: many; v_gene: TRBV7-6; j_gene: TRBJ2-1; CDR3aa: CASSFEAENEQFF; CDR3nt: TGTGCCAGCAGCTTCGAGGCCGAGAATGAGCAGTTCTTC
d_gene: TRBD2; abundance: few; v_gene: TRBV7-9; j_gene: TRBJ2-5; CDR3aa: CASNPGGGETQYF; CDR3nt: TGTGCCAGCAACCCGGGCGGGGGAGAGACCCAGTACTTC
d_gene: TRBD1; abundance: few; v_gene: TRBV18; j_gene: TRBJ2-2; CDR3aa: CASSPDRGEPGSGELFF; CDR3nt: TGTGCCAGCTCACCCGACAGGGGAGAACCGGGGTCCGGGGAGCTGTTTTTT
d_gene: TRBD1; abundance: NA; v_gene: TRBV30; j_gene: TRBJ2-7; CDR3aa: CAWTTGVSYEQYF; CDR3nt: TGTGCCTGGACCACAGGGGTCTCCTACGAGCAGTACTTC
d_gene: NA; abundance: NA; v_gene: TRBV29-1; j_gene: TRBJ1-1; CDR3aa: CSVGGEVRAFF; CDR3nt: TGCAGCGTGGGGGGGGAGGTGAGAGCTTTCTTT
d_gene: NA; abundance: many; v_gene: TRBV6-5; j_gene: TRBJ1-1; CDR3aa: CASSTGETEAFF; CDR3nt: TGTGCCAGCAGCACCGGGGAGACTGAAGCTTTCTTT
d_gene: TRBD2; abundance: NA; v_gene: TRBV7-2; j_gene: TRBJ2-3; CDR3aa: CASSLTPSGALSPDTQYF; CDR3nt: TGTGCCAGCAGCTTAACACCTAGCGGGGCCCTTTCCCCAGATACGCAGTATTTT
d_gene: NA; abundance: NA; v_gene: TRBV7-3; j_gene: TRBJ2-3; CDR3aa: CASSPNPGSGQWNTQYF; CDR3nt: TGTGCCAGCAGCCCTAACCCCGGGAGCGGACAGTGGAATACGCAGTATTTT
d_gene: NA; abundance: NA; v_gene: TRBV6-2/TRBV6-3; j_gene: TRBJ1-2; CDR3aa: CASSIWRITYGYTF; CDR3nt: TGTGCCAGCAGTATATGGAGGATAACCTATGGCTACACCTTC
d_gene: NA; abundance: NA; v_gene: TRBV5-4; j_gene: TRBJ2-1; CDR3aa: CASSPDGGQSDEQFF; CDR3nt: TGTGCCAGCAGCCCGGATGGGGGTCAAAGCGATGAGCAGTTCTTC
d_gene: TRBD1; abundance: once; v_gene: TRBV4-1; j_gene: TRBJ1-6; CDR3aa: CASSQDVGQGATPLHF; CDR3nt: TGCGCCAGCAGCCAAGATGTAGGACAGGGGGCAACACCCCTCCACTTT
d_gene: NA; abundance: NA; v_gene: TRBV11-2; j_gene: TRBJ1-4; CDR3aa: CASSTRGLSNEKLFF; CDR3nt: TGTGCCAGCAGCACCAGAGGGCTCTCAAATGAAAAACTGTTTTTT
d_gene: NA; abundance: few; v_gene: TRBV11-2; j_gene: TRBJ2-2; CDR3aa: CASLLWAANTGELFF; CDR3nt: TGTGCCAGCCTCTTATGGGCAGCGAACACCGGGGAGCTGTTTTTT
d_gene: NA; abundance: many; v_gene: TRBV9; j_gene: TRBJ2-2; CDR3aa: CASSEAVSGTGELFF; CDR3nt: TGTGCCAGCAGCGAGGCGGTGTCTGGGACCGGGGAGCTGTTTTTT
d_gene: NA; abundance: few; v_gene: TRBV6-4; j_gene: TRBJ2-3; CDR3aa: CASSDSGGTGTDTQYF; CDR3nt: TGTGCCAGCAGTGACTCGGGGGGCACAGGGACAGATACGCAGTATTTT
d_gene: TRBD1; abundance: few; v_gene: TRBV14; j_gene: TRBJ2-6; CDR3aa: CASSQERTGSGANVLTF; CDR3nt: TGTGCCAGCAGCCAAGAGAGGACAGGGTCTGGGGCCAACGTCCTGACTTTC
d_gene: TRBD1; abundance: few; v_gene: TRBV29-1; j_gene: TRBJ2-1; CDR3aa: CSSHRGDEQFF; CDR3nt: TGCAGCTCGCACAGGGGAGATGAGCAGTTCTTC
d_gene: TRBD1; abundance: few; v_gene: TRBV18; j_gene: TRBJ1-6; CDR3aa: CASSPLGTVGHNSPLHF; CDR3nt: TGTGCCAGCTCACCACTTGGGACAGTCGGGCACAATTCACCCCTCCACTTT
d_gene: TRBD2; abundance: many; v_gene: TRBV2; j_gene: TRBJ2-1; CDR3aa: CASKTGTSGGYNEQFF; CDR3nt: TGTGCCAGCAAGACTGGGACTAGCGGGGGGTACAATGAGCAGTTCTTC
d_gene: NA; abundance: NA; v_gene: TRBV7-9; j_gene: TRBJ2-3; CDR3aa: CASSFKLDTQYF; CDR3nt: TGTGCCAGCAGCTTCAAACTAGATACGCAGTATTTT
d_gene: TRBD2; abundance: few; v_gene: TRBV20-1; j_gene: TRBJ2-4; CDR3aa: CSARDQRTSGGARTIQYF; CDR3nt: TGCAGTGCTAGAGATCAAAGGACTAGCGGGGGGGCTCGAACCATTCAGTACTTC
d_gene: NA; abundance: few; v_gene: TRBV28; j_gene: TRBJ2-5; CDR3aa: CASTTPDQRETQYF; CDR3nt: TGTGCCAGCACCACTCCGGACCAGCGAGAGACCCAGTACTTC
d_gene: TRBD2; abundance: few; v_gene: TRBV5-1; j_gene: TRBJ2-3; CDR3aa: CASSFLRGTSGGSDTQYF; CDR3nt: TGCGCCAGCAGCTTTCTACGAGGGACTAGCGGGGGGTCAGATACGCAGTATTTT
d_gene: TRBD1; abundance: NA; v_gene: TRBV7-6; j_gene: TRBJ2-3; CDR3aa: CASSTPRTGPNLTDTQYF; CDR3nt: TGTGCCAGCAGCACCCCCAGGACAGGGCCGAACCTCACAGATACGCAGTATTTT
d_gene: TRBD1; abundance: many; v_gene: TRBV28; j_gene: TRBJ1-2; CDR3aa: CASRTGQGYTF; CDR3nt: TGTGCCAGCAGAACGGGACAGGGCTACACCTTC
d_gene: NA; abundance: few; v_gene: TRBV11-2; j_gene: TRBJ2-7; CDR3aa: CASSLGPYYEQYF; CDR3nt: TGTGCCAGCAGCTTAGGTCCATACTACGAGCAGTACTTC
d_gene: TRBD1; abundance: many; v_gene: TRBV20-1; j_gene: TRBJ1-5; CDR3aa: CSAGGKGNQPQHF; CDR3nt: TGCAGTGCAGGGGGCAAGGGCAATCAGCCCCAGCATTTT
d_gene: NA; abundance: many; v_gene: TRBV7-2; j_gene: TRBJ2-5; CDR3aa: CASSLGHPGQETQYF; CDR3nt: TGTGCCAGCAGCTTAGGTCACCCTGGCCAAGAGACCCAGTACTTC
d_gene: NA; abundance: few; v_gene: TRBV11-2; j_gene: TRBJ2-3; CDR3aa: CASSADRTSTDTQYF; CDR3nt: TGTGCCAGCAGCGCCGACAGAACTAGCACAGATACGCAGTATTTT
d_gene: NA; abundance: NA; v_gene: TRBV10-3; j_gene: TRBJ1-5; CDR3aa: CAISGGSGSNQPQHF; CDR3nt: TGTGCCATCAGTGGAGGGTCAGGGAGCAATCAGCCCCAGCATTTT
d_gene: NA; abundance: NA; v_gene: TRBV5-1; j_gene: TRBJ1-1; CDR3aa: CASSSNALEAFF; CDR3nt: TGCGCCAGCAGCTCCAACGCCCTGGAAGCTTTCTTT
d_gene: NA; abundance: few; v_gene: TRBV11-2; j_gene: TRBJ2-7; CDR3aa: CASSLYQPVGEQYF; CDR3nt: TGTGCCAGCAGCTTATATCAGCCGGTGGGGGAGCAGTACTTC
d_gene: TRBD1; abundance: NA; v_gene: TRBV20-1; j_gene: TRBJ2-7; CDR3aa: CSASRDRDYEQYF; CDR3nt: TGCAGTGCTAGCCGGGACAGGGACTACGAGCAGTACTTC
d_gene: NA; abundance: NA; v_gene: TRBV5-4; j_gene: TRBJ2-1; CDR3aa: CASHGGGPGVDEQFF; CDR3nt: TGTGCCAGCCATGGCGGGGGCCCGGGGGTCGATGAGCAGTTCTTC
d_gene: TRBD1; abundance: few; v_gene: TRBV2; j_gene: TRBJ1-3; CDR3aa: CAWRDRTGDAGNTIYF; CDR3nt: TGTGCCTGGAGGGATCGGACAGGGGATGCTGGAAACACCATATATTTT
d_gene: NA; abundance: NA; v_gene: TRBV4-1; j_gene: TRBJ1-1; CDR3aa: CASRPSSNTEAFF; CDR3nt: TGCGCCAGCAGGCCCAGTTCGAACACTGAAGCTTTCTTT
d_gene: TRBD1; abundance: few; v_gene: TRBV6-1; j_gene: TRBJ2-1; CDR3aa: CASSPLDGTGSLNEQFF; CDR3nt: TGTGCCAGCAGTCCACTCGACGGGACAGGGTCATTGAATGAGCAGTTCTTC